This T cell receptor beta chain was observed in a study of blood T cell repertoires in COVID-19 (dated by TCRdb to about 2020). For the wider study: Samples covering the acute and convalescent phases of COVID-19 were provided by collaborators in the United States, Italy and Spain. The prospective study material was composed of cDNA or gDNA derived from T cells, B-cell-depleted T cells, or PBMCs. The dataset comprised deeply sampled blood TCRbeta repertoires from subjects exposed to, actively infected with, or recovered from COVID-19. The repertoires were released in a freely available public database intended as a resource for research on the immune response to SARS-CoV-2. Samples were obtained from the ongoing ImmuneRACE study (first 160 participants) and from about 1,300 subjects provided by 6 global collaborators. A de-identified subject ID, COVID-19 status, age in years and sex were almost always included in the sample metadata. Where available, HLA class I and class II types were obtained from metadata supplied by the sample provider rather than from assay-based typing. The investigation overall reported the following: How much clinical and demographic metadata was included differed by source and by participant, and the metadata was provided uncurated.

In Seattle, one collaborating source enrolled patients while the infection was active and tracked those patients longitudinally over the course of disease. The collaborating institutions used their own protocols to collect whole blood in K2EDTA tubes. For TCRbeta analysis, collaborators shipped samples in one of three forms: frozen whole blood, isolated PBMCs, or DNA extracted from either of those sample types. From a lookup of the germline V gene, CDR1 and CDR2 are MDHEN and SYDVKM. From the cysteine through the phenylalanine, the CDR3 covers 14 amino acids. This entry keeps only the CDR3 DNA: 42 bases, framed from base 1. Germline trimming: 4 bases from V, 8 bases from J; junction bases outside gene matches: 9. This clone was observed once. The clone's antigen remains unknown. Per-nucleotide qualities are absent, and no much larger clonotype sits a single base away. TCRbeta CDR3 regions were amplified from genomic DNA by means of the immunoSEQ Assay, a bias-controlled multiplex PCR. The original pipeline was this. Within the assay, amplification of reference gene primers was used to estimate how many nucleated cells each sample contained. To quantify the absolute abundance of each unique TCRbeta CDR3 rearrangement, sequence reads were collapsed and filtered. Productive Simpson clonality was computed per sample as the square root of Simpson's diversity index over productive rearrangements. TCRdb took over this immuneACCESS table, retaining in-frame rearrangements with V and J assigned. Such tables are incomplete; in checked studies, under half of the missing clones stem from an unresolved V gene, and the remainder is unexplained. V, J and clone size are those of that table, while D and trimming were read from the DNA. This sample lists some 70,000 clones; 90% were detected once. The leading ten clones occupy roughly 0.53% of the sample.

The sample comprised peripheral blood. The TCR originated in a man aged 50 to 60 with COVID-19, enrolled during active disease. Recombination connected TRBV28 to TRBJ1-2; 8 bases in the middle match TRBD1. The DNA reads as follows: TGTGCCAGCAGTTCCCCGGACAGGGTAGGAGGCTACACCTTC. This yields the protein CASSSPDRVGGYTF.